A single sample is the source of the 25 T cell receptor beta chains below, sequenced in a study of T cell changes during pregnancy in multiple sclerosis. Some clones are missing from TCRdb's copy, which holds only in-frame ones; the method was immunoSEQ multiplex PCR. The sample records 85,000 to 90,000 clones, roughly 94% being singletons. Material: peripheral blood, obtained after pregnancy. The receptors were sampled from a female donor in good health, enrolled as a control in a pregnancy study.

The J gene is TRBJ2-1, the V gene TRBV15, with TRBD2 matching over 10 bases. Germline CDR1 is LNHNV and CDR2 is YYDKDF (reference sequence). J was trimmed by 10 bases and V by 4 bases; bases with no gene match: 13. The CDR3 has 16 residues. CDR3 coding DNA: TGTGCCACCAGCACCGAGGTTACTAGCGGGATTCGAGAGCAGTTCTTC. Amino acids: CATSTEVTSGIREQFF. Filled out from reference TRBV15 and TRBJ2-1, the complete variable domain reads DAMVIQNPRYQVTQFGKPVTLSCSQTLNHNVMYWYQQKSSQAPKLLFHYYDKDFNNEADTPDNFQSRRPNTSFCFLDIRSPGLGDTAMYLCATSTEVTSGIREQFFGPGTRLTVL.

The V gene is TRBV7-9, the J gene TRBJ2-2; 9 positions match TRBD1. Germline values: CDR1 SEHNR, CDR2 FQNEAQ (reference sequence). The CDR3 is 17 amino acids. V shed 4 bases, J shed 3 bases, and the junction held 9 bases outside the gene matches. The CDR3 spells CASSSAGQGPDTGELFF. The CDR3 bases are TGTGCCAGCAGCTCCGCGGGACAGGGCCCGGACACCGGGGAGCTGTTTTTT. The full variable domain, completed using reference TRBV7-9 and TRBJ2-2, is DTGVSQNPRHKITKRGQNVTFRCDPISEHNRLYWYRQTLGQGPEFLTYFQNEAQLEKSRLLSDRFSAERPKGSFSTLEIQRTEQGDSAMYLCASSSAGQGPDTGELFFGEGSRLTVL.

This rearrangement joins TRBV4-1 to TRBJ1-2, with 9 bases fitting TRBD1. The CDR3 is 15 residues long. V lost 3 bases to trimming and J lost 1 base; unmatched junction nucleotides: 3. From germline, CDR1 is MGHRA and CDR2 YSYEKL. CDR3 loop: CASSQWDRDNYGYTF. Written as DNA, the CDR3 is TGCGCCAGCAGCCAGTGGGACAGGGATAACTATGGCTACACCTTC.

The chain has TRBV19 and TRBJ2-5, with D unresolved. Trimming shortened V by 1 base and J by 1 base, and 10 bases separated the two germline ends. Germline V lookup: CDR1 LNHDA, CDR2 SQIVND (reference sequence). This CDR3 spans 15 amino acids. CDR3 nucleotide sequence: TGTGCCAGTAGTATAGCTCGAGGAGTCCAAGAGACCCAGTACTTC. As protein: CASSIARGVQETQYF.

V usage is TRBV7-6 and J usage is TRBJ2-1, with a possible D match to TRBD2 (5 bases). Germline V gene sequence: CDR1 SGHVS, CDR2 FNYEAQ. V lost 7 bases and J 8 bases, leaving 12 bases between the germline ends. The CDR3 is 12 residues long. The CDR3 loop reads CASTGGTYEQFF. The CDR3 nucleotides read TGTGCCAGCACCGGAGGTACCTATGAGCAGTTCTTC.

J is TRBJ2-2 and V is TRBV28; D perhaps matches TRBD1 (6 bases). The CDR3 has 15 residues. The germline V gene encodes CDR1 MDHEN and CDR2 SYDVKM. V shed 4 bases and J shed 5 bases, with 14 bases lying between them. For the CDR3, the DNA is TGTGCCAGCAGTTCCTCCGGGACACCGACCGGGGAGCTGTTTTTT. This gives the protein CASSSSGTPTGELFF. Full variable domain (outside the CDR3, taken from reference TRBV28 and TRBJ2-2): DVKVTQSSRYLVKRTGEKVFLECVQDMDHENMFWYRQDPGLGLRLIYFSYDVKMKEKGDIPEGYSVSREKKERFSLILESASTNQTSMYLCASSSSGTPTGELFFGEGSRLTVL.

J is TRBJ2-1 and V is TRBV27; D not certain. V was shortened by 4 bases and J by 6 bases, with 4 bases between the two germline ends. This CDR3 contains 11 residues. In germline, CDR1 is MNHEY, CDR2 SMNVEV (reference sequence). The CDR3 sequence: CASSSINEQFF. The CDR3 DNA reads as TGTGCCAGCAGTTCTATCAATGAGCAGTTCTTC.

This chain uses TRBV28 with TRBJ2-1, with 9 bases that match TRBD2. V lost 5 bases to trimming and J lost 2 bases; unmatched junction nucleotides: 1. CDR1 and CDR2 (germline): MDHEN, SYDVKM. The CDR3 is 14 amino acids. CDR3 bases: TGTGCCAGCAGTCGACTAGCGGCCTACAATGAGCAGTTCTTC. This translates into CASSRLAAYNEQFF.

This clone was counted between two and nine times. The CDR3 DNA sequence: TGTGCCAGCAGTGAAGCGAATAGGGGGGGCACTGAAGCTTTCTTT. Its translation is CASSEANRGGTEAFF. V and J are TRBV2 and TRBJ1-1; a possible D gene is TRBD1 (6 bases). The CDR3 totals 15 residues. V lost 0 bases and J lost 4, with 12 bases in between. Germline V gene lookup returns CDR1 SNHLY and CDR2 FYNNEI.

V usage is TRBV15 and J usage is TRBJ2-1, with D possibly matching TRBD2 (6 bases). This CDR3 contains 17 residues. Per germline, CDR1 LNHNV and CDR2 YYDKDF (reference sequence). The germline V and J ends were trimmed by 5 bases and 2 bases, with 19 bases remaining between them. CDR3 nucleotides: TGTGCCACCAGCGTTTTACTGCGAGGAGGGGCCTACAATGAGCAGTTCTTC. Amino acid sequence: CATSVLLRGGAYNEQFF.

Worth noting for this clone: One end of the junction is discordant with germline, which a read error may explain. Here the CDR3 DNA reads TGTGCCAGCAGTTCCTCGGGGAGTAGGGACTTC. Amino acids: CASSSSGSRDF. V and J are TRBV28 and TRBJ2-7, with TRBD2 as a possible D gene (5 bases). The V gene's germline CDR1 is MDHEN and CDR2 SYDVKM. The CDR3 is 11 amino acids.

V gene TRBV5-1 combines with J gene TRBJ2-5, with 8 nucleotides matching TRBD2. The germline V gene encodes CDR1 SGHRS and CDR2 YFSETQ. CDR3 length: 16 residues. V lost 0 bases, J lost 4 bases, and 8 bases stayed unmatched. DNA for the CDR3: TGCGCCAGCAGCTTGGCCGGGACTAGTATTCGAGAGACCCAGTACTTC. Translation: CASSLAGTSIRETQYF.

V and J are TRBV4-1 and TRBJ2-1; D not resolved. The V and J ends lost 3 bases and 0 bases respectively, with 6 bases between them. CDR1 is MGHRA and CDR2 is YSYEKL in the germline V gene. The CDR3 totals 14 residues. The CDR3: CASSHPSSYNEQFF. The CDR3 coding sequence is TGCGCCAGCAGCCATCCGAGCTCCTACAATGAGCAGTTCTTC.

The chain couples TRBV6-6 to TRBJ1-5, with 9 positions matching TRBD1. Trimming at V came to 0 bases and at J to 2 bases, leaving 2 bases not matched to a gene. Germline CDR1 is MNHNY and CDR2 is SVGAGI (reference sequence). CDR3 length: 16 residues. The CDR3 sequence is CASSYSRTGGNQPQHF. In nucleotides, the CDR3 is TGTGCCAGCAGTTACTCGAGGACAGGGGGCAATCAGCCCCAGCATTTT.

The chain links TRBV4-2 to TRBJ2-3, with 7 bases that match TRBD2. With V trimmed by 0 bases and J by 5 bases, 8 bases remained unmatched. Germline lookup yields CDR1 LGHNA and CDR2 YNFKEQ. The CDR3 has 16 residues. CDR3 coding DNA: TGTGCCAGCAGCCAAGATCCGGGCGGGAGTGGAGATACGCAGTATTTT. This translates into CASSQDPGGSGDTQYF.

The gene calls are TRBV28 and TRBJ1-5; D is ambiguous. The CDR3 loop spans 13 amino acids. Germline V gene lookup returns CDR1 MDHEN and CDR2 SYDVKM. V was pared by 2 bases and J by 7 bases, with 9 bases between. CDR3: CASSLRVSQPQHF. CDR3 nucleotide sequence: TGTGCCAGCAGTTTACGGGTTAGCCAGCCCCAGCATTTT.

This sequence joins TRBV11-2 and TRBJ2-7; 8 bases fit TRBD1. V gave up 3 bases and J gave up 4 bases; unmatched junction bases: 8. Germline loops: CDR1 SGHAT, CDR2 FQNNGV. The CDR3 is 15 residues long. CDR3 DNA: TGTGCCAGCAGCTTTGGGACAGGCGATTTTTACGAGCAGTACTTC. It yields the protein CASSFGTGDFYEQYF.

The J gene is TRBJ1-1, the V gene TRBV28, with D tentatively TRBD1 (6 bases). There are 14 residues in the CDR3. CDR1 is MDHEN and CDR2 is SYDVKM in the germline V gene. V lost 6 bases and J 7 bases, leaving 18 bases between the germline ends. In nucleotides, the CDR3 is TGTGCCAGCAGCAAACTCCAGGGGTATCATGAAGCTTTCTTT. Its translation is CASSKLQGYHEAFF.

This clone is a singleton in its sample. The J gene is TRBJ2-3, the V gene TRBV7-8; 9 bases fit TRBD1. J gave up 2 bases and V 5 bases, and 20 bases lay outside the gene matches. The CDR3 runs to 20 residues. Germline lookup yields CDR1 SGHVS and CDR2 FQNEAQ. CDR3 protein: CASSEADRGKLAASTDTQYF. DNA of the CDR3: TGTGCCAGCAGCGAAGCGGACAGGGGAAAGTTAGCGGCCTCCACAGATACGCAGTATTTT.

CDR3 nucleotides: TGTGCCAGCAGTGAAGCGCTCCGGGGTTGGGAGACCCAGTACTTC. Translation: CASSEALRGWETQYF. The J gene is TRBJ2-5, the V gene TRBV6-1; D might be TRBD2 (5 bases). The CDR3 contains 15 residues. Trimming took off 0 bases at V and 5 bases at J, with 13 bases between the two ends. Looked up from germline, CDR1 is MNHNS and CDR2 is SASEGT.

This chain connects TRBV7-2 to TRBJ1-5; the D is unclear. CDR3 length equals 14 residues. V was shortened by 5 bases and J by 3 bases, with 11 bases between the two germline ends. In germline, CDR1 is SGHTA, CDR2 FQGNSA. CDR3 bases: TGTGCCAGCAGCGCAACTAGTCCCAATCAGCCCCAGCATTTT. As protein: CASSATSPNQPQHF.

J is TRBJ2-5 and V is TRBV5-1, with 8 nucleotides matching TRBD2. The CDR3 runs to 20 residues. Losses at the gene ends were 2 bases for V and 1 base for J; bases not matched to a gene: 19. Germline CDR1 reads SGHRS; CDR2 reads YFSETQ. The CDR3, as DNA: TGCGCCAGCAGCTTTGGAACCCTAGGACTAGCTTCGACCTTCCAAGAGACCCAGTACTTC. Translated, it gives CASSFGTLGLASTFQETQYF. Combining the CDR3 with reference TRBV5-1 and TRBJ2-5 gives the whole variable domain KAGVTQTPRYLIKTRGQQVTLSCSPISGHRSVSWYQQTPGQGLQFLFEYFSETQRNKGNFPGRFSGRQFSNSRSEMNVSTLELGDSALYLCASSFGTLGLASTFQETQYFGPGTRLLVL.

The chain uses TRBV19 and TRBJ2-1; 8 bases map to TRBD2. This CDR3 spans 14 amino acids. Germline CDR1 reads LNHDA; CDR2 reads SQIVND (reference sequence). Trimming at V came to 3 bases and at J to 7 bases, leaving 5 bases not matched to a gene. CDR3 sequence (DNA): TGTGCCAGTAGTATTGCGGGAGGTATGAATGAGCAGTTCTTC. Residues: CASSIAGGMNEQFF.

The sample holds one count of this clone. The chain couples TRBV19 to TRBJ2-1; 9 nucleotides align to TRBD2. This CDR3 comprises 16 residues. Germline V lookup: CDR1 LNHDA, CDR2 SQIVND (reference sequence). V shed 0 bases, J shed 7 bases, and the junction held 7 bases outside the gene matches. The CDR3 DNA reads as TGTGCCAGTAGTATAGATGGGGCTAGCGGGAAAAATGAGCAGTTCTTC. This sequence encodes CASSIDGASGKNEQFF.

The chain carries TRBV14 and TRBJ2-7; perhaps TRBD1 as D (5 bases). Germline V CDR1 and CDR2: SGHDN, FVKESK. V lost 1 base, J lost 3 bases, and 7 bases lay in between. The CDR3 sequence is 13 residues long. CDR3 loop: CASSQGGNYEQYF. The CDR3 bases are TGTGCCAGCAGCCAAGGGGGCAACTACGAGCAGTACTTC.